These 31 T cell receptor beta chains were all obtained from the same sample, sequenced in a study of T-cell reconstitution after alpha-beta-depleted transplantation in children. Preparing the TCRbeta library involved the use of unique molecular identifiers. A single record per CDR3 protein comes from TCRdb applying MiXCR to the PCR reads. The sample has 150,000 to 250,000 distinct CDR3 sequences, 13% to 15% seen once. Sample: PBMCs from the stem cell graft donor, taken from the stem cell graft. The origin of the receptors is a human donor who donated a stem cell graft to a child with acute lymphoblastic leukemia.

This clonotype has at least ten counts. The J gene is TRBJ2-1, the V gene TRBV28; tentatively, D is TRBD1 (5 bases). The CDR3 has 12 residues. The germline V gene has CDR1 MDHEN and CDR2 SYDVKM. V lost 3 bases and J 8 bases, leaving 8 bases between the germline ends. DNA for the CDR3: TGTGCCAGCAGTTTCAAAGGGGATGAGCAGTTCTTC. Protein sequence: CASSFKGDEQFF.

This clonotype was observed a few times. This chain links TRBV12-3 or TRBV12-4 with TRBJ2-1; 11 nucleotides align to TRBD2. CDR3 length: 15 residues. Unmatched junction bases numbered 7, after V lost 5 bases and J lost 7 bases. The CDR3: CASSPTSGSGNEQFF. CDR3 coding DNA: TGTGCCAGCAGTCCCACTAGCGGGAGTGGGAATGAGCAGTTCTTC.

This clonotype has only a few counts. This may stem from a read error, because a much larger clone lies one nucleotide away. V is TRBV29-1 and J is TRBJ2-6; D perhaps matches TRBD1 (6 bases). The CDR3 is 16 amino acids. Per the germline V gene, CDR1 is SQVTM and CDR2 is ANQGSEA. The DNA of the CDR3 is TGCAGCGTTGCCCGGGACACGGACTCTGGGGCCAACGGCCTGACTTTC. Its translation is CSVARDTDSGANGLTF.

There are many counts of this clonotype. V and J are TRBV7-8 and TRBJ2-5, with D possibly matching TRBD2 (5 bases). The CDR3 is 14 residues long. Germline V gene sequence: CDR1 SGHVS, CDR2 FQNEAQ. V lost 2 bases and J 5 bases, leaving 12 bases between the germline ends. In DNA form, the CDR3 reads TGTGCCAGCAGCTTACCGGGGATGGCGGAGACCCAGTACTTC. Its translation: CASSLPGMAETQYF.

Many counts were recorded for this clonotype. This chain joins TRBV7-8 and TRBJ1-3; perhaps TRBD1 as D (6 bases). Germline lookup yields CDR1 SGHVS and CDR2 FQNEAQ. V lost 5 bases and J lost 7, with 12 bases in between. CDR3 size: 13 residues. The CDR3 region is CASSRGLGNTIYF. The CDR3 bases are TGTGCCAGCAGCCGGGGGCTCGGGAACACCATATATTTT. The full variable domain, its missing parts supplied by reference TRBV7-8 and TRBJ1-3, is GAGVSQSPRYKVAKRGQDVALRCDPISGHVSLFWYQQALGQGPEFLTYFQNEAQLDKSGLPSDRFFAERPEGSVSTLKIQRTQQEDSAVYLCASSRGLGNTIYFGEGSWLTVV.

This clonotype was counted ten times or more. V usage is TRBV18 and J usage is TRBJ2-7; no clear D gene. Germline CDR1 reads KGHSH; CDR2 reads LQKENI. The V end lost 3 bases, the J end lost 3 bases, and 9 bases lay between the germline ends. The CDR3 sequence is 13 residues long. This CDR3 is CASSPFSSYEQYF. The DNA of the CDR3 is TGTGCCAGCTCACCTTTTAGCAGCTACGAGCAGTACTTC.

This clonotype appeared many times. V usage is TRBV5-6 and J usage is TRBJ2-3, with 9 bases matching TRBD2. This CDR3 contains 16 residues. Trimming cost V 2 bases and J 4 bases; bases outside gene matches: 8. Per the germline V gene, CDR1 is SGHDT and CDR2 is YYEEEE. The DNA of the CDR3 is TGTGCCAGCAGCTTAATAGCGGGAGAGGGATCAGATACGCAGTATTTT. Translating gives CASSLIAGEGSDTQYF.

The genes are TRBV5-5 and TRBJ2-2; TRBD2 might be the D (6 bases). V shed 0 bases and J shed 0 bases, with 15 bases lying between them. The V gene's germline CDR1 is SGHKS and CDR2 YYEKEE (reference sequence). The CDR3 is 18 residues long. Here the CDR3 reads CASSLGKWTMTNTGELFF. DNA for the CDR3: TGTGCCAGCAGCTTGGGAAAATGGACTATGACGAACACCGGGGAGCTGTTTTTT. Variable domain in full (rest from reference TRBV5-5 and TRBJ2-2): DAGVTQSPTHLIKTRGQQVTLRCSPISGHKSVSWYQQVLGQGPQFIFQYYEKEERGRGNFPDRFSARQFPNYSSELNVNALLLGDSALYLCASSLGKWTMTNTGELFFGEGSRLTVL.

The sample holds many counts of this clonotype. The V and J genes are TRBV20-1 and TRBJ2-2, with D perhaps being TRBD1 or TRBD2 (5 bases each). Trimming removed 5 bases from V and 7 bases from J, with 11 bases in between. This CDR3 has 12 residues. Germline CDR1 is DFQATT and CDR2 is SNEGSKA (reference sequence). The CDR3 DNA follows: TGCAGTGCTTGGAAGGGGAGCGGGGAGCTGTTTTTT. Amino acids: CSAWKGSGELFF.

This clonotype occurred many times. The genes are TRBV5-1 and TRBJ2-1; 9 nucleotides match TRBD1. The CDR3 is made up of 13 amino acids. The germline V gene has CDR1 SGHRS and CDR2 YFSETQ. V lost 4 bases to trimming and J lost 6 bases; unmatched junction nucleotides: 2. The CDR3 loop is CASSLTGGNEQFF. In DNA form, the CDR3 reads TGCGCCAGCAGCCTGACAGGGGGCAATGAGCAGTTCTTC.

The sample holds many counts of this clonotype. This sequence joins TRBV28 and TRBJ1-1, with D possibly matching TRBD1 (5 bases). Germline V gives CDR1 MDHEN, CDR2 SYDVKM. The CDR3 length is 16 residues. Trimming stripped 3 bases from V and 2 bases from J, with 16 bases between. The CDR3 region has the DNA TGTGCCAGCAGTTTTGGGCGTCGGGGGAAAAACACTGAAGCTTTCTTT. Encoded protein: CASSFGRRGKNTEAFF.

This clonotype appeared many times. V and J are TRBV5-1 and TRBJ1-1; TRBD1 aligns across 9 bases. The V gene end was trimmed by 5 bases and the J gene end by 0 bases; junction bases not matched to a gene: 11. Germline V gene sequence: CDR1 SGHRS, CDR2 YFSETQ. The CDR3 loop spans 17 amino acids. The DNA for the CDR3 is TGCGCCAGCAGTTACGGCGGGACAGGGATAATGAACACTGAAGCTTTCTTT. It codes for CASSYGGTGIMNTEAFF. Variable domain in full (rest from reference TRBV5-1 and TRBJ1-1): KAGVTQTPRYLIKTRGQQVTLSCSPISGHRSVSWYQQTPGQGLQFLFEYFSETQRNKGNFPGRFSGRQFSNSRSEMNVSTLELGDSALYLCASSYGGTGIMNTEAFFGQGTRLTVV.

This clonotype was recorded a few times. The gene calls are TRBV27 and TRBJ1-6, with 7 bases identical to TRBD1. Germline CDR1 and CDR2: MNHEY and SMNVEV (reference sequence). The CDR3 consists of 17 residues. V lost 3 bases, J lost 0 bases, and 5 bases stayed unmatched. For the CDR3, the DNA is TGTGCCAGCAGTTTTTTCGGGACAGTCTCCTATAATTCACCCCTCCACTTT. It translates to CASSFFGTVSYNSPLHF.

This clonotype was counted a few times. The rearrangement links TRBV12-3 or TRBV12-4 to TRBJ2-3; D call uncertain. V was cut by 4 bases and J by 5 bases, with 7 bases left in between. CDR3 length: 12 amino acids. The CDR3 nucleotides are TGTGCCAGCAGTTCATACAGAGATACGCAGTATTTT. This sequence encodes CASSSYRDTQYF.

V usage is TRBV11-3 and J usage is TRBJ2-1, with D possibly matching TRBD2 (7 bases). In germline, CDR1 is SGHNT, CDR2 YENEEA. This CDR3 contains 16 residues. V was trimmed by 5 bases and J by 7 bases, leaving 21 bases between them. CDR3 in amino acids: CASSRRGGGLENEQFF. CDR3 DNA: TGTGCCAGCAGCCGAAGGGGGGGTGGACTAGAAAATGAGCAGTTCTTC.

The table lists this clonotype with many counts. The chain is built from TRBV5-6 and TRBJ2-7; tentative D call: TRBD2 (6 bases). This CDR3 is built from 14 residues. Germline CDR1 reads SGHDT; CDR2 reads YYEEEE. The ends were cut back, 2 bases at V and 3 bases at J, with 12 bases in the middle. CDR3 DNA sequence: TGTGCCAGCAGCTTTGAAAGCGGGCTCTACGAGCAGTACTTC. Its protein product is CASSFESGLYEQYF.

There are many counts of this clonotype. The chain uses TRBV11-3 and TRBJ2-1; no definite D call. Trimming took 2 bases from V and 8 from J, leaving 16 bases between them. CDR3 length: 15 amino acids. Per the germline V gene, CDR1 is SGHNT and CDR2 is YENEEA. The CDR3 DNA reads as TGTGCCAGCAGCTTAAGGAGCAAGGGATCGCATGAGCAGTTCTTC. Translated: CASSLRSKGSHEQFF.

The chain recombines TRBV19 with TRBJ2-4; 7 bases map to TRBD1. This CDR3 has 12 amino acids. The V and J ends lost 9 bases and 7 bases, in that order; junction bases with no gene match: 6. Germline CDR1 LNHDA, CDR2 SQIVND (reference sequence). The CDR3 sequence: CASRDSRNIQYF. In DNA, the CDR3 is TGTGCCAGCCGGGACAGCCGGAACATTCAGTACTTC.

This clonotype appeared many times. The chain carries TRBV5-1 and TRBJ2-7; the match to TRBD1 covers 7 bases. V lost 4 bases to trimming and J lost 2 bases; unmatched junction nucleotides: 15. Germline CDR1 and CDR2: SGHRS and YFSETQ. CDR3 size: 17 residues. Here the CDR3 DNA reads TGCGCCAGCAGCCCGGGAAACTGGGCAGGGGGAGCCTACGAGCAGTACTTC. Its translation is CASSPGNWAGGAYEQYF.

The chain uses TRBV7-2 and TRBJ1-5, with D possibly matching TRBD1 (5 bases). V gave up 2 bases and J gave up 0 bases, with 11 bases separating them. The CDR3 contains 16 residues. Germline CDR1 is SGHTA and CDR2 is FQGNSA. Here the CDR3 DNA reads TGTGCCAGCAGCTTATATGGGACGGATAGCAATCAGCCCCAGCATTTT. Protein: CASSLYGTDSNQPQHF.

V is TRBV20-1 and J is TRBJ2-1, with a tentative D call TRBD2 (6 bases). Germline CDR1 DFQATT, CDR2 SNEGSKA (reference sequence). Trimming removed 1 base at V and 7 bases at J, with 20 bases between. The CDR3 is made up of 16 amino acids. CDR3 coding DNA: TGCAGTGCTAGAGGGGGAGGACTGGAGCTAGGGAATGAGCAGTTCTTC. Its translation: CSARGGGLELGNEQFF.

This clonotype was observed many times. V is TRBV20-1 and J is TRBJ2-7; 12 bases agree with TRBD1. V gave up 4 bases and J gave up 4 bases; unmatched junction bases: 8. CDR1 DFQATT and CDR2 SNEGSKA come from the germline V gene (reference sequence). The length of the CDR3 is 15 residues. The DNA for the CDR3 is TGCAGTGCTACTCCCGGGACAGGGGGCAGGTACGAGCAGTACTTC. Residues: CSATPGTGGRYEQYF.

This clonotype was counted ten times or more. The chain joins TRBV12-3 or TRBV12-4 to TRBJ2-2, with 14 positions matching TRBD2. Germline trimming cut 6 bases from V and 6 bases from J; bases unmatched to any gene: 3. The CDR3 has 15 amino acids. CDR3 DNA: TGTGCCAGCAGAGGGACTAGCGGGAGATCCGGGGAGCTGTTTTTT. Its translation: CASRGTSGRSGELFF.

This clonotype showed up many times. The V gene is TRBV11-2, the J gene TRBJ2-1; 10 bases are shared with TRBD2. V was pared by 4 bases and J by 3 bases, with 12 bases of the junction left unmatched. Germline V lookup: CDR1 SGHAT, CDR2 FQNNGV. The CDR3 totals 18 residues. For the CDR3, the DNA is TGTGCCAGCAGCTCAAGGGAGATACTAGCGGGGATCTACAATGAGCAGTTCTTC. As protein: CASSSREILAGIYNEQFF.

This clonotype was recorded at least ten times. This chain links TRBV20-1 with TRBJ2-1; D is ambiguous. CDR1 and CDR2 (germline): DFQATT, SNEGSKA (reference sequence). The CDR3 extends over 12 amino acids. V lost 1 base, J lost 8 bases, and 9 bases lay in between. The CDR3 bases are TGCAGTGCTAGAGTAGCTTTTGATGAGCAGTTCTTC. Translating it yields CSARVAFDEQFF.

This clonotype was seen repeatedly, ten times or more. The chain has TRBV7-8 and TRBJ2-1; the D gene is possibly TRBD2 (7 bases). The CDR3 contains 16 residues. The germline gives CDR1 SGHVS, CDR2 FQNEAQ. Deletions cut 5 bases from V and 0 bases from J, with 14 bases between. CDR3 in DNA: TGTGCCAGCAGCCGCGGGGGCATGAGCTCCTACAATGAGCAGTTCTTC. Amino acids: CASSRGGMSSYNEQFF.

This clonotype showed up many times. The chain recombines TRBV30 with TRBJ2-1, with 7 positions matching TRBD2. The CDR3 totals 13 residues. The V gene's germline CDR1 is GTSNPN and CDR2 SVGIG (reference sequence). The V segment lost 8 bases and the J segment 2 bases; nucleotides outside the gene matches: 6. The CDR3 sequence is CAQPRGTYNEQFF. The CDR3 region has the DNA TGTGCCCAACCGCGGGGGACCTACAATGAGCAGTTCTTC.

CDR3 sequence reads: CAIGLAGTPSSYEQYF. The CDR3 region has the DNA TGTGCCATCGGACTAGCGGGCACACCGAGCTCCTACGAGCAGTACTTC. V is TRBV10-3 and J is TRBJ2-7, with 11 bases matching TRBD2. This CDR3 is built from 16 residues. Losses at the gene ends were 8 bases for V and 0 bases for J; bases not matched to a gene: 9. Germline CDR1 is ENHRY and CDR2 is SYGVKD.

As for this clonotype: Given a much more abundant clone one base away, this may be a read error. The chain employs TRBV20-1 and TRBJ1-2, with D perhaps TRBD1 (5 bases). CDR3 length: 14 residues. Germline CDR1 DFQATT, CDR2 SNEGSKA (reference sequence). The CDR3 region is CGAGPGTDSYGYTF. The CDR3 DNA reads as TGCGGTGCTGGCCCAGGGACCGACTCCTATGGCTACACCTTC.

This clonotype came up once. The gene calls are TRBV7-9 and TRBJ2-3; D is unclear. Germline V lookup: CDR1 SEHNR, CDR2 FQNEAQ (reference sequence). This CDR3 region has 14 residues. V lost 4 bases and J 6 bases, leaving 14 bases between the germline ends. The CDR3 nucleotides are TGTGCCAGCAGCTACAGATCCAACGCCGATACGCAGTATTTT. Protein product: CASSYRSNADTQYF.

This clonotype was detected many times. The CDR3 reads CASSYDRAYEQYF. The CDR3 DNA is TGTGCCAGCAGTTACGACAGAGCCTACGAGCAGTACTTC. The chain couples TRBV6-5 to TRBJ2-7; weak D call: TRBD1 (5 bases). This CDR3 is 13 amino acids long. The V end was cut by 2 bases, the J end by 2 bases, with 7 bases between. Germline CDR1 MNHEY, CDR2 SVGAGI.